The clone carrying this T cell receptor (beta chain) was picked up one time. What it binds is not known. The sample originates from a study of tumor and adjacent non-tumor tissue in lung cancer. Three rounds of nested PCR, following a modified ARM-PCR protocol, produced the TCRbeta library. TCRdb redid the calling of the multiplex PCR reads with MiXCR, one entry per CDR3 protein. The table has 85,000 to 100,000 distinct CDR3 sequences, less than 80% seen once. Study-level findings and limits: Compared with tumor, normal lung showed significantly lower TCR diversity.

Per germline, CDR1 LGHNA and CDR2 YNFKEQ. This CDR3 region has 13 residues. Deletions cut 0 bases from V and 10 bases from J, with 12 bases between. No cell sorting was done before RNA was extracted from the tissue. Sequencing was done on a sample of lung tumor tissue. The chain joins TRBV4-2 to TRBJ1-1; D unresolved. The TCR was taken from a man aged 60-69 years with non-small cell lung cancer. The CDR3 is CASSQETGGVAFF. CDR3 sequence (DNA): TGTGCCAGCAGCCAAGAGACGGGAGGTGTAGCTTTCTTT.